This TCR beta chain comes out of a study of blood T cell repertoires in COVID-19 (dated by TCRdb to 2020 to 2022). With regard to the full study: The collaborator samples originated in the United States, Italy and Spain and spanned the acute and convalescent phases of COVID-19. Deeply sampled blood TCRbeta repertoires from subjects exposed to, actively infected with, or recovered from COVID-19 were included in the dataset. Where available, HLA class I and class II types were taken from metadata supplied by the sample provider and were not determined by assay-based typing. Samples were obtained from the ongoing ImmuneRACE study (first 160 participants) and from about 1,300 subjects provided by 6 global collaborators. The material from the prospective study consisted of cDNA or gDNA derived from T cells, B-cell-depleted T cells, or PBMCs. A freely available public database, intended as a resource for researchers studying the immune response to SARS-CoV-2, is where the repertoires were released. Nearly every sample came with metadata listing a de-identified subject ID, COVID-19 status, age in years and sex. What the authors observed across the whole study: Clinical and demographic metadata were provided uncurated, with the amount varying by source and participant.

A second Seattle source provided samples from volunteer blood donors who had recovered from COVID-19. Collaborating institutions collected whole blood in K2EDTA tubes following their own protocols. For TCRbeta analysis, collaborators shipped samples in one of three forms: frozen whole blood, isolated PBMCs, or DNA extracted from either of those sample types. TCRbeta CDR3 regions were amplified from genomic DNA by means of the immunoSEQ Assay, a bias-controlled multiplex PCR. Regarding the original processing steps: Within the assay, amplification of reference gene primers was used to estimate how many nucleated cells each sample contained. To quantify the absolute abundance of each unique TCRbeta CDR3 rearrangement, sequence reads were collapsed and filtered. For each sample, productive Simpson clonality was calculated as the square root of Simpson's diversity index across productive rearrangements. TCRdb's version of the immuneACCESS table is confined to in-frame rearrangements and falls short of the full clone set. An unresolved V gene accounts for under half of the shortfall where checked; the remainder is of unknown origin. The V and J calls and clone size were taken over from that table, and D and trimming were inferred from the DNA. This sample is represented by fewer than 150,000 clones; approximately 80% of them were singletons. Roughly 11% of the sample is in the top ten clones.

This clone was recorded once. It has no known antigen specificity. There are no base qualities to consult, and no much larger clone falls within one base. This TCR was sampled from a man aged 55-75 years who had recovered from COVID-19. The sequenced sample consisted of peripheral blood.

This receptor carries the CDR3 CASSQVSGELFF. The DNA sequence is TGTGCCAGCAGCCAAGTCTCCGGGGAGCTGTTTTTT. Recombination connected TRBV3-1 (or the pseudogene TRBV3-2) to TRBJ2-2, with the D gene not clear enough to name. Cut back by 1 base and 6 bases, the V and J ends lie 3 bases apart. CDR1 LGHDT and CDR2 YNNKEL were looked up in the germline V gene (reference sequence). The CDR3 has 12 amino acids, counting the end cysteine and phenylalanine. Only CDR3 DNA is held: 36 bases, read in frame from base 1.